Listed here are 18 T cell receptor beta chains from one sample, sequenced in a study of blood T cell repertoires in COVID-19. Only in-frame clones appear in the TCRdb table, and some are missing; sequencing was by immunoSEQ multiplex PCR. The table shows approximately 220,000 clones, with about 86% occurring only once. The specimen was PBMCs or T cells enriched from blood (not recorded which). The receptors were sampled from a woman aged 40 to 50 with acute COVID-19.

This clone was seen a single time. V is TRBV6-2 or TRBV6-3 and J is TRBJ1-5; TRBD1 might be the D (5 bases). CDR3 length: 15 amino acids. In germline, CDR1 is MNHEY, CDR2 SVGEGT. V shed 0 bases and J shed 4 bases, with 10 bases lying between them. The CDR3, as DNA: TGTGCCAGCAGTTACTCGGCAGGGCAGAATCAGCCCCAGCATTTT. Translation gives CASSYSAGQNQPQHF.

The V call is TRBV9, the J call TRBJ1-1, with a tentative D call TRBD1 (5 bases). V lost 7 bases to trimming and J lost 1 base, with 11 bases between them. CDR1 and CDR2 from the germline V gene are SGDLS and YYNGEE. The CDR3 has 13 amino acids. This CDR3 reads CASRGAANTEAFF. The DNA for the CDR3 is TGTGCCAGCCGTGGGGCGGCGAACACTGAAGCTTTCTTT.

In nucleotides, the CDR3 is TGTGCCACCCTCAAAGACAGGAACACCGGGGAGCTGTTTTTT. Translated, it gives CATLKDRNTGELFF. The V call is TRBV15, the J call TRBJ2-2, with a tentative D call TRBD1 (5 bases). Germline V gene lookup returns CDR1 LNHNV and CDR2 YYDKDF (reference sequence). Between the trimmed V and J ends, which lost 8 bases and 1 base, there was a span of 11 bases. CDR3 length equals 14 residues. Together with reference TRBV15 and TRBJ2-2, the CDR3 gives the full variable domain: DAMVIQNPRYQVTQFGKPVTLSCSQTLNHNVMYWYQQKSSQAPKLLFHYYDKDFNNEADTPDNFQSRRPNTSFCFLDIRSPGLGDTAMYLCATLKDRNTGELFFGEGSRLTVL.

This clone has only one observation. The CDR3 spells CASSYTASGSYEQYF. CDR3 coding DNA: TGTGCCAGCAGTTACACGGCTAGCGGGTCCTACGAGCAGTACTTC. The rearrangement links TRBV6-6 to TRBJ2-7, with TRBD2 matching over 8 bases. Germline V gives CDR1 MNHNY, CDR2 SVGAGI (reference sequence). This CDR3 spans 15 amino acids. V gave up 2 bases and J gave up 1 base; unmatched junction bases: 4.

The rearrangement links TRBV19 to TRBJ2-7; the match to TRBD2 covers 8 bases. V was clipped by 5 bases and J by 0 bases; unmatched bases: 6. In germline, CDR1 is LNHDA, CDR2 SQIVND (reference sequence). This CDR3 comprises 15 residues. CDR3 loop: CASSDNSGSSYEQYF. The CDR3 DNA follows: TGTGCCAGTAGTGACAACAGCGGGAGCTCCTACGAGCAGTACTTC.

The V and J genes are TRBV29-1 and TRBJ2-2; TRBD1 matches 8 bases. Germline lookup yields CDR1 SQVTM and CDR2 ANQGSEA. The V gene end was trimmed by 7 bases and the J gene end by 3 bases; junction bases not matched to a gene: 7. The CDR3 totals 14 residues. CDR3 DNA sequence: TGCAGCGCCTCGGACAGGGAATACACCGGGGAGCTGTTTTTT. Its protein is CSASDREYTGELFF.

This chain joins TRBV5-1 and TRBJ1-2, with 10 positions matching TRBD1. The CDR3 length is 15 residues. The V and J ends lost 4 bases and 8 bases, in that order; junction bases with no gene match: 11. Germline V CDR1 and CDR2: SGHRS, YFSETQ. In DNA, the CDR3 is TGCGCCAGCAGCCCGACGATGACAGGGGGCAGAGGCTACACCTTC. Translating it yields CASSPTMTGGRGYTF.

V and J are TRBV24-1 and TRBJ2-1, with D perhaps TRBD2 (7 bases). Germline CDR1 and CDR2: KGHDR and SFDVKD. CDR3 length: 16 residues. The germline V and J ends were trimmed by 2 bases and 6 bases, with 16 bases remaining between them. This CDR3 reads CATSDSSGGGGNEQFF. CDR3 DNA: TGTGCCACCAGTGATTCATCGGGGGGAGGGGGCAATGAGCAGTTCTTC.

The chain couples TRBV27 to TRBJ1-2; no clear D. V lost 7 bases and J lost 4, with 13 bases in between. This CDR3 is built from 13 residues. The germline gives CDR1 MNHEY, CDR2 SMNVEV (reference sequence). The CDR3 is CASTLSPSYGYTF. CDR3 bases: TGTGCCAGCACTCTGAGTCCTAGCTATGGCTACACCTTC.

The V and J genes are TRBV4-2 and TRBJ1-2, with 11 bases lining up with TRBD1. Per the germline V gene, CDR1 is LGHNA and CDR2 is YNFKEQ. The CDR3 loop spans 14 amino acids. The V gene end was trimmed by 6 bases and the J gene end by 8 bases; junction bases not matched to a gene: 8. CDR3 in amino acids: CASSPSGTGGGYTF. CDR3 DNA sequence: TGTGCCAGCAGTCCTTCTGGGACAGGGGGAGGCTACACCTTC.

The chain joins TRBV27 to TRBJ1-5, with D possibly TRBD1 on 5 matching bases. The CDR3 is made up of 14 amino acids. Germline V gives CDR1 MNHEY, CDR2 SMNVEV (reference sequence). V shed 0 bases and J shed 9 bases, with 12 bases lying between them. This CDR3 reads CASSLSGGGGPQHF. The CDR3 nucleotides are TGTGCCAGCAGTTTATCCGGCGGGGGAGGGCCCCAGCATTTT.

The chain combines TRBV7-9 with TRBJ1-1, with TRBD1 as a possible D gene (5 bases). The germline V gene has CDR1 SEHNR and CDR2 FQNEAQ (reference sequence). The CDR3 is 15 amino acids. Trimming pared 5 bases from V and 5 bases from J, leaving 18 bases between. In nucleotides, the CDR3 is TGTGCCAGCAGCCCGTTGTGGGGGGGTATGACTGAAGCTTTCTTT. This sequence encodes CASSPLWGGMTEAFF.

The chain has TRBV9 and TRBJ2-3, with 7 bases lining up with TRBD2. Trimming took 4 bases from V and 0 from J; bases not matched to a gene: 2. The CDR3 consists of 14 residues. CDR1 is SGDLS, CDR2 YYNGEE, per germline. The CDR3 sequence is CASSQRESTDTQYF. The CDR3 DNA is TGTGCCAGCAGCCAGCGGGAAAGCACAGATACGCAGTATTTT.

V and J are TRBV5-1 and TRBJ2-4; 8 nucleotides align to TRBD2. V lost 1 base and J lost 8; bases outside the gene matches: 11. Germline CDR1 is SGHRS and CDR2 is YFSETQ. CDR3 length: 16 residues. The CDR3 loop is CASSLMASGPLDIQYF. The CDR3 DNA reads as TGCGCCAGCAGCTTGATGGCTAGCGGGCCCCTCGACATTCAGTACTTC.

The chain recombines TRBV12-3 or TRBV12-4 with TRBJ2-5, with D maybe TRBD2 (5 bases). This CDR3 is 13 amino acids long. Trimming removed 3 bases from V and 1 base from J, with 6 bases in between. CDR3 residues: CASSFRGQETQYF. The CDR3, as DNA: TGTGCCAGCAGTTTTCGGGGCCAAGAGACCCAGTACTTC.

Turning to this clone: The sample has other DNA sequences that encode this CDR3 too. The chain carries TRBV28 and TRBJ2-7, with 12 bases aligning to TRBD2. This CDR3 has 15 residues. The germline V gene has CDR1 MDHEN and CDR2 SYDVKM. V trimming: 4 bases; J trimming: 2 bases; junction bases outside the gene matches: 3. This chain's CDR3 is CASSSPSGRAYEQYF. CDR3 bases: TGTGCCAGCAGTTCCCCTAGCGGGAGGGCCTACGAGCAGTACTTC.

This chain connects TRBV12-3 or TRBV12-4 to TRBJ1-4, with 7 bases that match TRBD1. V lost 2 bases and J lost 14; bases outside the gene matches: 5. There are 12 residues in the CDR3. In DNA form, the CDR3 reads TGTGCCAGCAGTTTAATGTCGACAGGGCTGTTTTTT. Amino acid sequence: CASSLMSTGLFF.

The chain uses TRBV5-1 and TRBJ2-1; D may be TRBD2 (6 bases). From germline, CDR1 is SGHRS and CDR2 YFSETQ. This CDR3 has 16 residues. V was trimmed by 0 bases and J by 2 bases, leaving 12 bases between them. The CDR3 nucleotides read TGCGCCAGCAGCTTGGTGGGGAGCGGGCCCTACAATGAGCAGTTCTTC. Translation gives CASSLVGSGPYNEQFF.